This T cell receptor beta chain was retrieved from a study of blood T cell repertoires in COVID-19. Whole-study context: Samples came from the United States, Italy and Spain, spanning acute and convalescent COVID-19.

Profiling relied on immunoSEQ multiplex PCR, and the TCRdb table lists in-frame clones only, not all of them. The sample has approximately 250,000 clones, around 86% seen once; the top ten hold less than 4.5%. CDR1 SNHLY and CDR2 FYNNEI come from the germline V gene. V was trimmed by 8 bases and J by 5 bases, leaving 9 bases between them. This CDR3 region has 11 residues. The chain carries TRBV2 and TRBJ1-1; D uncertain. The origin of this receptor is a young man with active or convalescent COVID-19. Sequenced sample: peripheral blood. The CDR3 is CASCLSTEAFF. CDR3 coding DNA: TGTGCCAGCTGTTTGTCAACTGAAGCTTTCTTT.